This TCR beta chain originates from a study of blood T cell repertoires in COVID-19. Study at large: Italy, Spain and the United States were the sources of the convalescent and acute COVID-19 samples. T cells, B-cell-depleted T cells, or PBMCs provided the cDNA or gDNA that served as material.

Germline V gene data show CDR1 as SGHDT and CDR2 as YYEEEE. The CDR3 length is 14 residues. V shed 4 bases and J shed 1 base, with 9 bases lying between them. Source study methods: Amplification of reference gene primers was used by the study to estimate nucleated cell counts. Repertoires were generated with immunoSEQ multiplex PCR, while TCRdb's copy carries only in-frame clones and drops some. That table furnishes V, J and clone size, whereas the DNA furnished D and trimming. The table includes 100,000 or so clones, approximately 84% detected once. Sequencing was carried out using peripheral blood. The chain joins TRBV5-6 to TRBJ1-3; D ambiguous. The source is a man between 40 and 49 years old with active or convalescent COVID-19. In DNA form, the CDR3 reads TGTGCCAGCAGCCCCCCCGGGTCTGGAAACACCATATATTTT. Its protein is CASSPPGSGNTIYF.